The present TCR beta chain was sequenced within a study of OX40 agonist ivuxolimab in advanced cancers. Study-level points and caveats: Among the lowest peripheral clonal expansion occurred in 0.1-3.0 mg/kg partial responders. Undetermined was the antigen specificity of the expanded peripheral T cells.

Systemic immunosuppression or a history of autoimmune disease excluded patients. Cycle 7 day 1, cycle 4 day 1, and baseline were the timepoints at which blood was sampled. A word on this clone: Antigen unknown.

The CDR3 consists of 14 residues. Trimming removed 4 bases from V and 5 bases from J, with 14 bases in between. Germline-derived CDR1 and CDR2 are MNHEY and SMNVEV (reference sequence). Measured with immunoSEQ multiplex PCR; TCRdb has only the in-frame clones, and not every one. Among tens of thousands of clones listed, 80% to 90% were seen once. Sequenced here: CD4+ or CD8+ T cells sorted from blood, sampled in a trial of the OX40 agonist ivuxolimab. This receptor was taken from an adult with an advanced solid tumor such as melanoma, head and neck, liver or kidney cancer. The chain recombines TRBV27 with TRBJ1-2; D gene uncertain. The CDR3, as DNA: TGTGCCAGCAGTTCCGGCAGCCAATATTATGGCTACACCTTC. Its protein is CASSSGSQYYGYTF.